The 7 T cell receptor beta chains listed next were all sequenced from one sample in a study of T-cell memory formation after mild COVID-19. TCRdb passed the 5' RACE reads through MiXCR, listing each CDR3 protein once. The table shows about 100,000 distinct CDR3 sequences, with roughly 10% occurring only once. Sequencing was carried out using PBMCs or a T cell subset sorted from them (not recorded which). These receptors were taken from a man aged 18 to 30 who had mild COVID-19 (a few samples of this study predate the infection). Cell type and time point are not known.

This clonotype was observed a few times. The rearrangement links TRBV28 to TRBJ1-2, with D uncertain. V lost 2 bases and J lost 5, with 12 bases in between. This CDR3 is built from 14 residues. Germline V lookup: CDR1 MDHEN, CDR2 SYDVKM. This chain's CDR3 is CASSLTGAPYGYTF. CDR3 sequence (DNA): TGTGCCAGCAGTTTAACTGGAGCTCCTTATGGCTACACCTTC.

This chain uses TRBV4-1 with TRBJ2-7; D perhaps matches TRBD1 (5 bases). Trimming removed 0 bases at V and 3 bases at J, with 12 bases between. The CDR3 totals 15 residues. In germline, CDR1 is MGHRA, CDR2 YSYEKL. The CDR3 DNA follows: TGCGCCAGCAGCCAAGATTCCAGGGAACTCTACGAGCAGTACGTC. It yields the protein CASSQDSRELYEQYV.

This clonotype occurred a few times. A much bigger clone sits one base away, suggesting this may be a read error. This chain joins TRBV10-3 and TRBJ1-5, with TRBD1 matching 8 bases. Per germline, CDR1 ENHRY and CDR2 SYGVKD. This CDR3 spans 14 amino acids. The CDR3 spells CAIIEDRESQPQHF. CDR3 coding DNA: TGTGCCATCATTGAGGACAGGGAGAGTCAGCCCCAGCATTTT.

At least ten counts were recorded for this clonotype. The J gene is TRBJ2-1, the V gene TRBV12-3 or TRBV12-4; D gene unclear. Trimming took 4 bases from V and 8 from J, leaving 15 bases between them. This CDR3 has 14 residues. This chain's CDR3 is CASSYAGFVDEQFF. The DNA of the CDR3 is TGTGCCAGCAGTTATGCAGGATTTGTGGATGAGCAGTTCTTC.

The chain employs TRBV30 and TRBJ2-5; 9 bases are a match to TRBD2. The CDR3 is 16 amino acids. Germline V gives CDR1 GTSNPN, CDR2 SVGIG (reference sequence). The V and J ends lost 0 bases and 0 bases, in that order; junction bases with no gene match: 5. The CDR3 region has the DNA TGTGCCTGGAGTGTACCTACTAGCGGGTACCAAGAGACCCAGTACTTC. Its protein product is CAWSVPTSGYQETQYF.

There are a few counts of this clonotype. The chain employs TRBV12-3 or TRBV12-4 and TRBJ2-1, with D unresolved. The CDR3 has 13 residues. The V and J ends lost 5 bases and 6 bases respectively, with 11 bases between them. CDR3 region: CASSPRVPNEQFF. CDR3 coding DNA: TGTGCCAGCAGTCCTCGGGTTCCCAATGAGCAGTTCTTC.

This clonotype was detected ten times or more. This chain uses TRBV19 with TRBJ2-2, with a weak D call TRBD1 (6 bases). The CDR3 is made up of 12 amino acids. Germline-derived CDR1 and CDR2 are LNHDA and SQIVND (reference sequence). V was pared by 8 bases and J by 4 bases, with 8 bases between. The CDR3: CASWTATGELFF. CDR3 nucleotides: TGTGCCAGTTGGACAGCCACCGGGGAGCTGTTTTTT.